This passage covers 29 T cell receptor beta chains from one sample sequenced in a study of T cells in Graves' hyperthyroidism and ophthalmopathy. RNA transcripts provided the source from which TCR beta CDR3 regions were amplified. Primed by the HTBI set, a first-round RT-PCR was run on the TCR CDR3. TCRdb reanalysed the multiplex PCR reads using MiXCR and keeps one entry per CDR3 protein. The sample lists roughly 500,000 distinct CDR3 sequences; around 50% were seen once. The sequencing input was peripheral blood or thyroid tissue (not recorded which). Receptors originate from an adult woman with Graves' disease, either hyperthyroidism or ophthalmopathy (not recorded which).

V usage is TRBV5-1 and J usage is TRBJ1-1; TRBD1 aligns across 10 bases. CDR1 is SGHRS, CDR2 YFSETQ, per germline. The CDR3 extends over 16 amino acids. The V and J ends lost 4 bases and 0 bases, in that order; junction bases with no gene match: 6. This CDR3 reads CASSQGQGLMNTEAFF. The CDR3 DNA reads TGCGCCAGCAGCCAGGGACAGGGGCTTATGAACACTGAAGCTTTCTTT.

This clonotype was counted at least ten times. The chain combines TRBV20-1 with TRBJ1-3; maybe TRBD1 (6 bases). The CDR3 is 16 amino acids. In germline, CDR1 is DFQATT, CDR2 SNEGSKA (reference sequence). The V and J ends lost 0 bases and 4 bases respectively, with 16 bases between them. The CDR3 DNA reads as TGCAGTGCTAGAGAGTTTCAACAGGGTGGGGGAAACACCATATATTTT. Translated: CSAREFQQGGGNTIYF.

This clonotype was seen just once. This sequence joins TRBV29-1 and TRBJ2-7, with D maybe TRBD2 (6 bases). The germline gives CDR1 SQVTM, CDR2 ANQGSEA. This CDR3 is built from 11 residues. The V and J ends lost 7 bases and 6 bases respectively, with 13 bases between them. CDR3 loop: CSALLGGEQYF. The CDR3 DNA reads as TGCAGCGCCTTACTCGGGGGCGAGCAGTACTTC.

This clonotype has only a few counts. V gene TRBV7-2 combines with J gene TRBJ1-4; D not certain. The V and J ends lost 4 bases and 8 bases respectively, with 11 bases between them. The CDR3 sequence is 13 residues long. Germline lookup yields CDR1 SGHTA and CDR2 FQGNSA. CDR3 DNA: TGTGCCAGCAGCTCCGTCCCGGGCGAAAAACTGTTTTTT. Translation gives CASSSVPGEKLFF.

A word on this clonotype: A read error may account for a junction end that differs from germline. V usage is TRBV10-3 and J usage is TRBJ1-5; tentative D call: TRBD1 (6 bases). The CDR3 runs 14 residues. CDR1 and CDR2 from the germline V gene are ENHRY and SYGVKD. The CDR3 sequence: CTISEGGGNQPQHF. In nucleotides, the CDR3 is TGTACCATCAGTGAGGGGGGGGGCAATCAGCCCCAGCATTTT.

This chain links TRBV28 with TRBJ2-5; no reliable D call. Trimming left V 3 bases short and J 6 bases short, with 11 bases between. CDR1 and CDR2 from the germline V gene are MDHEN and SYDVKM. The CDR3 has 13 residues. The CDR3 nucleotides are TGTGCCAGCAGTTTTATTCTGGGGAAGACCCAGTACTTC. Residues: CASSFILGKTQYF.

The chain recombines TRBV25-1 with TRBJ2-5; a weak D match, TRBD2 (6 bases). This CDR3 is built from 16 residues. The germline CDR1 and CDR2 sequences are MGHDK and SYGVNS. Between the trimmed V and J ends, which lost 2 bases and 2 bases, there was a span of 15 bases. The CDR3 here is CASSETGGTMQETQYF. The DNA for the CDR3 is TGTGCCAGCAGTGAAACCGGCGGGACGATGCAAGAGACCCAGTACTTC.

The V gene is TRBV7-9, the J gene TRBJ2-3; the D gene could be TRBD1 or TRBD2 (6 bases each). Looked up from germline, CDR1 is SEHNR and CDR2 is FQNEAQ (reference sequence). The CDR3 is 15 residues long. The germline V and J ends were trimmed by 7 bases and 2 bases, with 16 bases remaining between them. DNA for the CDR3: TGTGCCAGCACCCAACGGGCGGGACACACAGATACGCAGTATTTT. Encoded protein: CASTQRAGHTDTQYF.

The chain couples TRBV2 to TRBJ1-2, with a weak D call TRBD1 (5 bases). The V end lost 7 bases, the J end lost 5 bases, and 11 bases lay between the germline ends. The CDR3 spans 12 residues. Looked up from germline, CDR1 is SNHLY and CDR2 is FYNNEI. The CDR3 sequence: CASNDPGYGYTF. CDR3 coding DNA: TGTGCCAGCAATGACCCAGGGTATGGCTACACCTTC. Full variable domain (remainder filled in from reference TRBV2 and TRBJ1-2): EPEVTQTPSHQVTQMGQEVILRCVPISNHLYFYWYRQILGQKVEFLVSFYNNEISEKSEIFDDQFSVERPDGSNFTLKIRSTKLEDSAMYFCASNDPGYGYTFGSGTRLTVV.

The chain couples TRBV24-1 to TRBJ2-6, with no clear D. The V gene's germline CDR1 is KGHDR and CDR2 SFDVKD. The CDR3 is 14 amino acids. Trimming took off 5 bases at V and 3 bases at J, with 7 bases between the two ends. The CDR3 nucleotides are TGTGCCACCAGTGGGCACGGTGGGGCCAACGTCCTGACTTTC. It codes for CATSGHGGANVLTF.

This clonotype was counted many times. One end of the junction does not line up with germline, which may come from a read error. The gene calls are TRBV7-7 and TRBJ1-5; D gene unclear. CDR1 and CDR2 from the germline V gene are SSHAT and FNYEAQ (reference sequence). The CDR3 totals 16 residues. Written as DNA, the CDR3 is TGTGCTAGCAGCTTAGCCTCGGATGATAGCAATCAGCCCCAGCATTTT. It specifies CASSLASDDSNQPQHF.

Ten or more counts support this clonotype. The rearrangement links TRBV7-9 to TRBJ1-5; maybe TRBD1 (5 bases). This CDR3 comprises 15 residues. Germline loops: CDR1 SEHNR, CDR2 FQNEAQ (reference sequence). Trimming took 2 bases from V and 3 from J, leaving 11 bases between them. CDR3 coding DNA: TGTGCCAGCAGCTTATTTGGGGGGGACAATCAGCCCCAGCATTTT. As protein: CASSLFGGDNQPQHF.

This clonotype was seen just once. V gene TRBV14 combines with J gene TRBJ1-4, with D possibly TRBD1 on 5 matching bases. The V and J ends lost 1 base and 5 bases respectively, with 8 bases between them. CDR3 length equals 14 residues. Germline V gene lookup returns CDR1 SGHDN and CDR2 FVKESK. The CDR3 DNA is TGTGCCAGCAGCCAAGCATGGGGGAATGAAAAACTGTTTTTT. Translated: CASSQAWGNEKLFF. Full variable domain (remainder filled in from reference TRBV14 and TRBJ1-4): EAGVTQFPSHSVIEKGQTVTLRCDPISGHDNLYWYRRVMGKEIKFLLHFVKESKQDESGMPNNRFLAERTGGTYSTLKVQPAELEDSGVYFCASSQAWGNEKLFFGSGTQLSVL.

This clonotype was found many times. V and J are TRBV5-1 and TRBJ1-6, with TRBD1 matching 8 bases. With V trimmed by 4 bases and J by 5 bases, 5 bases remained unmatched. The germline V gene has CDR1 SGHRS and CDR2 YFSETQ. The CDR3 totals 15 residues. The CDR3 protein is CASSTGQGDNSPLHF. As DNA, the CDR3 is TGCGCCAGCAGCACCGGACAGGGAGATAATTCACCCCTCCACTTT.

As regards this clonotype: An end of the junction does not agree with germline; a read error may underlie this. V and J are TRBV20-1 and TRBJ2-6; D may be TRBD2 (6 bases). The germline V gene encodes CDR1 DFQATT and CDR2 SNEGSKA (reference sequence). CDR3 size: 15 residues. The CDR3 here is CSARDVGGNLNTEAF. CDR3 coding DNA: TGCAGTGCTAGAGATGTGGGAGGAAACTTGAACACTGAAGCTTTC.

Notes on this clonotype: At one end, the junction sequence differs from germline, possibly due to a read error. This chain joins TRBV10-2 and TRBJ2-5; 10 bases are a match to TRBD1. Germline CDR1 and CDR2: WSHSY and SAAADI. This CDR3 is 14 amino acids long. CDR3: CASSRDRGGEIQYF. CDR3 DNA sequence: TGCGCCAGCAGCAGGGACAGGGGAGGGGAGATCCAGTACTTC.

A single count supports this clonotype. J is TRBJ2-2 and V is TRBV6-2 or TRBV6-3; the match to TRBD2 covers 11 bases. Germline values: CDR1 MNHEY, CDR2 SVGEGT. This CDR3 spans 14 amino acids. With V trimmed by 7 bases and J by 16 bases, 14 bases remained unmatched. The CDR3 loop is CASTDRQGLAVQFF. The DNA of the CDR3 is TGTGCCAGCACTGATAGACAGGGACTAGCGGTTCAGTTTTTT.

The chain combines TRBV5-1 with TRBJ1-1; 8 nucleotides line up with TRBD1. CDR1 and CDR2 (germline): SGHRS, YFSETQ. The trim removed 3 bases at V and 11 bases at J, leaving 18 bases unmatched. CDR3 length equals 16 residues. The chain's CDR3 is CASSYGQGQQPTGAFF. The CDR3 coding sequence is TGCGCCAGCAGCTATGGACAGGGCCAACAGCCAACGGGGGCTTTCTTT.

The chain joins TRBV9 to TRBJ1-1, with D possibly matching TRBD1 (6 bases). The CDR3 has 15 residues. Trimming removed 0 bases at V and 1 base at J, with 10 bases between. CDR1 and CDR2 (germline): SGDLS, YYNGEE. The CDR3 region is CASSVGGRGNTEAFF. CDR3 DNA sequence: TGTGCCAGCAGCGTAGGCGGCAGGGGGAACACTGAAGCTTTCTTT.

The chain combines TRBV9 with TRBJ2-7; D unclear. Germline lookup yields CDR1 SGDLS and CDR2 YYNGEE. Trimming shortened V by 4 bases and J by 6 bases, and 17 bases separated the two germline ends. This CDR3 is 14 amino acids long. CDR3 in amino acids: CASSSISFRSEQYF. The CDR3 nucleotides are TGTGCCAGCAGCTCAATTAGCTTTCGCTCCGAGCAGTACTTC.

This clonotype was detected ten times or more. The gene calls are TRBV7-9 and TRBJ2-5; no clear D gene. Trimming pared 2 bases from V and 1 base from J, leaving 11 bases between. CDR1 and CDR2 from the germline V gene are SEHNR and FQNEAQ (reference sequence). This CDR3 is 15 amino acids long. The CDR3 coding sequence is TGTGCCAGCAGCTTATGGCTGGCACTCCAAGAGACCCAGTACTTC. Residues: CASSLWLALQETQYF.

The chain has TRBV9 and TRBJ1-1, with TRBD1 matching over 7 bases. The germline V gene has CDR1 SGDLS and CDR2 YYNGEE. This CDR3 region has 14 residues. V lost 4 bases and J lost 10; bases outside the gene matches: 13. The CDR3 loop reads CASSLEDRQRVAFF. The CDR3 coding sequence is TGTGCCAGCAGCTTAGAGGACAGGCAGCGTGTAGCTTTCTTT. The full variable domain, rest sourced from reference TRBV9 and TRBJ1-1, is DSGVTQTPKHLITATGQRVTLRCSPRSGDLSVYWYQQSLDQGLQFLIQYYNGEERAKGNILERFSAQQFPDLHSELNLSSLELGDSALYFCASSLEDRQRVAFFGQGTRLTVV.

This clonotype was counted a single time. Germline is not matched at one junction end, which may reflect a read error. The gene calls are TRBV30 and TRBJ2-5; D call uncertain. This CDR3 has 11 residues. Germline CDR1 reads GTSNPN; CDR2 reads SVGIG (reference sequence). The CDR3 region is CAWSVGATRYF. DNA of the CDR3: TGTGCCTGGAGTGTAGGAGCGACCCGGTACTTC.

This clonotype was counted between two and nine times. This chain links TRBV7-2 with TRBJ2-1; possible D gene TRBD2, 6 bases. There are 15 residues in the CDR3. Trimming pared 4 bases from V and 0 bases from J, leaving 10 bases between. Per the germline V gene, CDR1 is SGHTA and CDR2 is FQGNSA. In DNA, the CDR3 is TGTGCCAGCAGCTCCAGCGGGCGCTCCTACAATGAGCAGTTCTTC. This translates into CASSSSGRSYNEQFF.

In DNA form, the CDR3 reads TGTGCCAGCAGTACAGGGCCTCTCTCTGGAAACACCATATATTTT. It yields the protein CASSTGPLSGNTIYF. This chain links TRBV28 with TRBJ1-3; the D gene is possibly TRBD1 (6 bases). V lost 5 bases and J lost 0, with 11 bases in between. CDR1 is MDHEN and CDR2 is SYDVKM in the germline V gene. CDR3 length equals 15 residues.

The J gene is TRBJ2-1, the V gene TRBV2, with D perhaps matching TRBD1 or TRBD2 (5 bases each). The CDR3 has 12 amino acids. Germline V CDR1 and CDR2: SNHLY, FYNNEI. Trimming left V 1 base short and J 7 bases short, with 5 bases between. The CDR3 is CASSEGGNEQFF. The CDR3 DNA reads as TGTGCCAGCAGTGAAGGGGGGAATGAGCAGTTCTTC.

This rearrangement joins TRBV29-1 to TRBJ1-1, with TRBD1 matching over 12 bases. V trimming: 6 bases; J trimming: 4 bases; junction bases outside the gene matches: 12. From germline, CDR1 is SQVTM and CDR2 ANQGSEA. There are 16 residues in the CDR3. The CDR3 nucleotides are TGCAGCGTCGCCCTCCGGGACAGGGGGCCTGGCACTGAAGCTTTCTTT. Protein sequence: CSVALRDRGPGTEAFF.

This chain links TRBV7-9 with TRBJ1-3; D remains unclear. This CDR3 contains 14 residues. Trimming pared 1 base from V and 5 bases from J, leaving 9 bases between. Germline V gives CDR1 SEHNR, CDR2 FQNEAQ (reference sequence). The CDR3 is CASSLEGQRNTIYF. CDR3 DNA: TGTGCCAGCAGCTTAGAAGGCCAGAGAAACACCATATATTTT.

The chain employs TRBV28 and TRBJ1-1, with D uncertain. Per the germline V gene, CDR1 is MDHEN and CDR2 is SYDVKM. The V and J ends lost 8 bases and 8 bases respectively, with 15 bases between them. The CDR3 is 12 residues long. CDR3 nucleotide sequence: TGTGCCAGCGGCTTGCGAGGGCGGGAAGCTTTCTTT. It translates to CASGLRGREAFF.